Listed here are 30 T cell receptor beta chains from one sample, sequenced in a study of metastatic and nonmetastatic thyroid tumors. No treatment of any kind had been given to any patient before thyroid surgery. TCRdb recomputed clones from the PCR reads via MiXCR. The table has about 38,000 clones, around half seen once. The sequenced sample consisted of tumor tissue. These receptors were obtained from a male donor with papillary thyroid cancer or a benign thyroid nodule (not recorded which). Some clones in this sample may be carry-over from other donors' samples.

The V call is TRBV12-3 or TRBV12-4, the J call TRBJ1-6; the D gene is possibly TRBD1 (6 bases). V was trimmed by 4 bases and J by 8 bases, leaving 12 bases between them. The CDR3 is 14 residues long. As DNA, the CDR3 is TGTGCCAGCAGTTCCCTCGGGGGCGATTCACCCCTCCACTTT. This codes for CASSSLGGDSPLHF.

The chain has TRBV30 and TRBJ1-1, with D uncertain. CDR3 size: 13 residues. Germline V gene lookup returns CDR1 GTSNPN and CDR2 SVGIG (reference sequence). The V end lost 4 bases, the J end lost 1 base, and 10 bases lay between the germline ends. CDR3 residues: CAWKKVPNTEAFF. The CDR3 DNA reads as TGTGCCTGGAAGAAGGTTCCGAACACTGAAGCTTTCTTT.

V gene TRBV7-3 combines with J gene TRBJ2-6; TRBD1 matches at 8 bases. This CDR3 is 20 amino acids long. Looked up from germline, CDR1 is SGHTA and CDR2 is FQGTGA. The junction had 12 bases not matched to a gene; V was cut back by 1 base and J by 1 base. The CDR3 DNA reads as TGTGCCAGCAGCTTAAATGGCCTCGCAGGGGGCGTTTCTGGGGCCAACGTCCTGACTTTC. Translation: CASSLNGLAGGVSGANVLTF.

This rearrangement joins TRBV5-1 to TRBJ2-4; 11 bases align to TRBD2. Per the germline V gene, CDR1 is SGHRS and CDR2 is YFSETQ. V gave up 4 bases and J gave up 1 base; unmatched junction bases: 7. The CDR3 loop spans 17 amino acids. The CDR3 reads CASSAYSGRGAKNIQYF. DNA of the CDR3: TGCGCCAGCAGCGCCTATAGCGGGAGGGGGGCCAAAAACATTCAGTACTTC.

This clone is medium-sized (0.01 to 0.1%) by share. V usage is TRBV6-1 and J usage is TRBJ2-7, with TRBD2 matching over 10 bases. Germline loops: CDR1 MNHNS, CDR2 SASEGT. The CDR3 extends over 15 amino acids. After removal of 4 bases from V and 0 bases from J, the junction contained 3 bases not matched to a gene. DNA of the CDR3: TGTGCCAGCAGTGTATCTAGCGGGAGCTCCTACGAGCAGTACTTC. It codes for CASSVSSGSSYEQYF.

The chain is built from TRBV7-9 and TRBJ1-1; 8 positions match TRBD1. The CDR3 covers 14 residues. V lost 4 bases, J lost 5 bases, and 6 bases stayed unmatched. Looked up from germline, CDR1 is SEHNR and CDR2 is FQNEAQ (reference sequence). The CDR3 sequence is CASSSTGELTEAFF. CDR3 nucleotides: TGTGCCAGCAGCTCGACAGGGGAATTAACTGAAGCTTTCTTT.

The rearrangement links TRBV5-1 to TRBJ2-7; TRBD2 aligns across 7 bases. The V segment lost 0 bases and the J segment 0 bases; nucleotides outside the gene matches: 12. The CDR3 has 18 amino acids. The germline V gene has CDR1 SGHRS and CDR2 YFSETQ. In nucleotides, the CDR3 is TGCGCCAGCAGCTTGGCCGGGGAGGGGATACCCAGCTCCTACGAGCAGTACTTC. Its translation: CASSLAGEGIPSSYEQYF.

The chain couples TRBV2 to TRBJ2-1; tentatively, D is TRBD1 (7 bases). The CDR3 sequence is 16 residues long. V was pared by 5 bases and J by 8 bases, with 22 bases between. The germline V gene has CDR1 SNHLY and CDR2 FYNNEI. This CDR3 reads CASSMDRRLDGDEQFF. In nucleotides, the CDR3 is TGTGCCAGCAGTATGGACAGGAGACTAGATGGGGATGAGCAGTTCTTC.

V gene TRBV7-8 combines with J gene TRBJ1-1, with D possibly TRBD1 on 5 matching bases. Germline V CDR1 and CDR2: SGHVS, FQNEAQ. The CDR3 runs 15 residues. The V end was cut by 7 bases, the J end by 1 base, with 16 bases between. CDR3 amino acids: CASIPRRGGNTEAFF. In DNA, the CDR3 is TGTGCCAGCATCCCCCGGCGGGGGGGGAACACTGAAGCTTTCTTT.

The CDR3 DNA sequence: TGCGCCAGCAGCCCGGACCCCTACTCCTACGAGCAGTACTTC. It yields the protein CASSPDPYSYEQYF. The rearrangement joins TRBV5-1 to TRBJ2-7, with unresolved D. Germline assignment: CDR1 SGHRS and CDR2 YFSETQ. Trimming stripped 4 bases from V and 0 bases from J, with 11 bases between. The CDR3 consists of 14 residues. Drawing the rest from reference TRBV5-1 and TRBJ2-7, the complete variable domain is KAGVTQTPRYLIKTRGQQVTLSCSPISGHRSVSWYQQTPGQGLQFLFEYFSETQRNKGNFPGRFSGRQFSNSRSEMNVSTLELGDSALYLCASSPDPYSYEQYFGPGTRLTVT.

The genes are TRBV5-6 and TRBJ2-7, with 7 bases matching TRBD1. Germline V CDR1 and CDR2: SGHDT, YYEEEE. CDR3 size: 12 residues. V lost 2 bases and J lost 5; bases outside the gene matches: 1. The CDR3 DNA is TGTGCCAGCAGCTTCGACAGGGACGAGCAGTACTTC. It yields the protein CASSFDRDEQYF.

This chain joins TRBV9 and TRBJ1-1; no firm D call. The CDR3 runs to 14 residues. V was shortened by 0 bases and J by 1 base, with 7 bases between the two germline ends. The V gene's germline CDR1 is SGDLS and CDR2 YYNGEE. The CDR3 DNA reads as TGTGCCAGCAGCGTAGGATACGGGAACACTGAAGCTTTCTTT. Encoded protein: CASSVGYGNTEAFF.

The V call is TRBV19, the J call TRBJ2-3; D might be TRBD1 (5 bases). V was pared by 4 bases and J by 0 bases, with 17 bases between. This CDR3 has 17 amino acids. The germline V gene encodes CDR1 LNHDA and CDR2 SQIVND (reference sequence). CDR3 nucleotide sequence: TGTGCCAGTAGTAAAGGGGTTTGGGTCTCTAGCACAGATACGCAGTATTTT. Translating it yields CASSKGVWVSSTDTQYF.

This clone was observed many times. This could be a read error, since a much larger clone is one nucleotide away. CDR3 loop: CASRQTPGSTNEKRFF. As DNA, the CDR3 is TGTGCCAGCAGACAAACTCCAGGGTCAACTAATGAAAAACGGTTTTTT. The V call is TRBV27, the J call TRBJ1-4, with D possibly being TRBD1 (5 bases). CDR1 is MNHEY and CDR2 is SMNVEV in the germline V gene (reference sequence). CDR3 length: 16 amino acids.

The CDR3 protein is CASSRSLGGSNSYEQYF. The CDR3 region has the DNA TGCGCCAGCAGCCGCTCCTTGGGAGGATCGAACTCCTACGAGCAGTACTTC. The V gene is TRBV4-1, the J gene TRBJ2-7; TRBD2 is a possible D gene (6 bases). The germline gives CDR1 MGHRA, CDR2 YSYEKL. V was trimmed by 4 bases and J by 0 bases, leaving 19 bases between them. The CDR3 has 17 residues.

The CDR3 sequence is CASSLWTGAVLEQYF. For the CDR3, the DNA is TGTGCCAGCAGCTTGTGGACAGGGGCCGTCTTAGAGCAGTACTTC. The chain combines TRBV5-8 with TRBJ2-7; 9 bases line up with TRBD1. J gave up 7 bases and V 1 base, and 9 bases lay outside the gene matches. Per germline, CDR1 SGHTS and CDR2 YDEGEE. The CDR3 covers 15 residues.

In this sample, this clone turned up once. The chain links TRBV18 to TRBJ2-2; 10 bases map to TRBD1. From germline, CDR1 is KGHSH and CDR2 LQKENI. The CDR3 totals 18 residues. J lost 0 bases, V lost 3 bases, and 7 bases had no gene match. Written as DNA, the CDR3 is TGTGCCAGCTCACCGGGACAGGGGAGGAACGCGAACACCGGGGAGCTGTTTTTT. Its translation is CASSPGQGRNANTGELFF.

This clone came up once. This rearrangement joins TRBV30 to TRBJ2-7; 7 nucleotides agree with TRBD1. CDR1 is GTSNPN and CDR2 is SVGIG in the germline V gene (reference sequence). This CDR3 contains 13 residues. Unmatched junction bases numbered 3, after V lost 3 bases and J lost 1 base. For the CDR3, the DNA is TGTGCCTGGAGGGCAGGGGGTTCCTACGAGCAGTACTTC. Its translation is CAWRAGGSYEQYF.

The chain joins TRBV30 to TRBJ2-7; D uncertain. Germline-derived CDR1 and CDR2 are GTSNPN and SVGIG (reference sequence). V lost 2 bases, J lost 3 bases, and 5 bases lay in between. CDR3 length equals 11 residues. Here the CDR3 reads CAWSKGYEQYF. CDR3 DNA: TGTGCCTGGAGTAAGGGCTACGAGCAGTACTTC.

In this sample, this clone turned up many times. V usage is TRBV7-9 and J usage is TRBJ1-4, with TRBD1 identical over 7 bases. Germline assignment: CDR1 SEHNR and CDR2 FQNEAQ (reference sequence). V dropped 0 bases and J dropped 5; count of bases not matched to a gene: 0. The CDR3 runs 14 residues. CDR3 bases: TGTGCCAGCAGCTTAGCGGGACAGAATGAAAAACTGTTTTTT. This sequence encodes CASSLAGQNEKLFF.

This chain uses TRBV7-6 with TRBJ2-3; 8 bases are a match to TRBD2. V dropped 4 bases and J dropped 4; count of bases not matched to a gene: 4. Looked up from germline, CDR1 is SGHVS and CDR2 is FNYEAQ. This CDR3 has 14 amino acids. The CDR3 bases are TGTGCCAGCAGCTCTCGGGGGGGCGCAGATACGCAGTATTTT. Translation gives CASSSRGGADTQYF.

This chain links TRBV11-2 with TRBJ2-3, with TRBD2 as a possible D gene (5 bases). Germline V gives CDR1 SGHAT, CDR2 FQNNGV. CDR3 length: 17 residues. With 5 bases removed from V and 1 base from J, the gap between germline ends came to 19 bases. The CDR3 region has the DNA TGTGCCAGCAGCGGCCGTCCAGTGGGGAGTGGCACAGATACGCAGTATTTT. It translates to CASSGRPVGSGTDTQYF.

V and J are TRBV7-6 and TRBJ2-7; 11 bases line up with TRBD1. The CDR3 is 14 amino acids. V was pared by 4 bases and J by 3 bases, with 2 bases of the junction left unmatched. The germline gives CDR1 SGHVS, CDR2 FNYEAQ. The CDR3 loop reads CASSSGTGGYEQYF. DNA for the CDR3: TGTGCCAGCAGCTCGGGGACAGGGGGCTACGAGCAGTACTTC.

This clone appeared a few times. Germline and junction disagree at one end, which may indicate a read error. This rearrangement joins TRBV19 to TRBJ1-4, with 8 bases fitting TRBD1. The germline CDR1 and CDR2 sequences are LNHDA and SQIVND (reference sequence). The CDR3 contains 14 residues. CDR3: CASRIGQGREKLFF. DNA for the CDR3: TGTGCCAGTAGGATAGGACAGGGAAGAGAAAAACTGTTTTTT.

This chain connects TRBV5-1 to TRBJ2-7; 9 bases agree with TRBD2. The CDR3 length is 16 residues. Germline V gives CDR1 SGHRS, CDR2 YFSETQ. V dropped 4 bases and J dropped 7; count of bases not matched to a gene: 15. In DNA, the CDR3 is TGCGCCAGCAGCCTGAGTGTAGTGGTAGCGGGAGATGAGCAGTACTTC. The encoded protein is CASSLSVVVAGDEQYF.

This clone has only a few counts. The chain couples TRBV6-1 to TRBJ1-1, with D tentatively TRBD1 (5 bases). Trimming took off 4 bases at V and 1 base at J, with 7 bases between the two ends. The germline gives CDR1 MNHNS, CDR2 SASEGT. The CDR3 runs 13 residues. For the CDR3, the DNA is TGTGCCAGCAGTGCCGGGGCGAACACTGAAGCTTTCTTT. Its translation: CASSAGANTEAFF.

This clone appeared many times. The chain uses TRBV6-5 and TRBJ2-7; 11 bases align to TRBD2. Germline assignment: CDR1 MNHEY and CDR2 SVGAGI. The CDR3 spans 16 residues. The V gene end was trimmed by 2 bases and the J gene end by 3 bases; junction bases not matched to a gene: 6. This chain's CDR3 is CASSYQYSGRGYEQYF. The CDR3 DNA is TGTGCCAGCAGTTACCAATATAGCGGGAGGGGCTACGAGCAGTACTTC.

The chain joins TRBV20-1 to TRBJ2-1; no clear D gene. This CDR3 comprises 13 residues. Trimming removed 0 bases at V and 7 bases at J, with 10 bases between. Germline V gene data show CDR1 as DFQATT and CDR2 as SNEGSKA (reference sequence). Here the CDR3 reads CSARDQWANEQFF. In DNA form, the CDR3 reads TGCAGTGCTAGAGATCAATGGGCGAATGAGCAGTTCTTC.

CDR3 loop: CASSLGLTNTGELFF. The DNA of the CDR3 is TGTGCCAGTAGTCTTGGACTGACGAACACCGGGGAGCTGTTTTTT. This rearrangement joins TRBV19 to TRBJ2-2; a weak D match, TRBD2 (5 bases). Germline CDR1 and CDR2: LNHDA and SQIVND (reference sequence). The CDR3 totals 15 residues. The V and J ends lost 5 bases and 0 bases respectively, with 10 bases between them.

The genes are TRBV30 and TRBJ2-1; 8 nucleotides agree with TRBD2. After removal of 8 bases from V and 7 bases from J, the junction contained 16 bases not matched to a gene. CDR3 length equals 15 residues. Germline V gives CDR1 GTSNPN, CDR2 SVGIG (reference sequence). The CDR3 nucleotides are TGTGCCGGGACATCCAAGACTAGCGTAGTGAATGAGCAGTTCTTC. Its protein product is CAGTSKTSVVNEQFF.